This record concerns one TCR beta chain sequence. There is no known antigen for this receptor. Base qualities are not recorded, but no much larger clone differs from it by a single base. This sample is part of a study of neurological immune-mediated disorders (dated by TCRdb to about 2019). General notes on the study: Using UMI-based sequencing, the study compared peripheral blood TCR-beta repertoires from patients with HTLV-I-associated myelopathy (HAM/TSP), patients with multiple sclerosis, and healthy controls. The approximately 96 TCR-beta libraries covered PBMC samples along with longitudinal samples, technical triplicates, and paired sorted CD4+ and CD8+ T-cell subsets. Technical triplicate libraries were sequenced so that the variability in frequency of each individual clone could be precisely calculated. The cohort included some 66 subjects: about 15 with HAM/TSP, some 35 with multiple sclerosis, and around 20 healthy controls. General study outcomes and caveats: The highest TCR clonal expansion was observed in HAM/TSP patients, whereas the lowest was observed in MS patients, even when compared with healthy controls. No identical CDR3 amino acid sequences were found to be shared among expanded clones across subjects, suggesting that TCR-beta repertoires were private in all groups.

The germline V gene (reference sequence) supplies CDR1 LNHNV and CDR2 YYDKDF. Its CDR3 holds 19 amino acids, cysteine through phenylalanine. The sequence is cut down to CDR3 DNA, 57 bases in frame from base 1. V ends up 8 bases short and J 2 bases short, with an unmatched junction base count of 17. To synthesize cDNA, template-switch 5'RACE was performed with a primer carrying a 10-nucleotide random unique molecular identifier so that each TCR transcript was tagged. Each sequencing run produced over 190 million TCR-beta sequences covering 15-18 subjects. The RNeasy kit was used to extract total RNA. The KAPA Real-time Library Amplification kit was used to amplify TCR-beta VDJ regions with primers targeting the TCR constant region and the 5'RACE anchor. A first PCR added sample indexes and Illumina adaptors, after which a second PCR increased the library yield. After purification with Ampure beads, the TCR product of roughly 650 bp was size-selected on a 2% E-gel SizeSelection system. Before pooling, library quality was checked on a Bioanalyzer, concentration was measured with Qubit, and libraries were quantified with the Kapa Library Quantification kit. Paired-end 2 x 150 bp sequencing of the libraries was performed on an Illumina HiSeq 2500. To increase sequence diversity, roughly 24-32% phiX was spiked into each library pool. For the original study's pipeline: The quality-filtered reads were processed with the UMI-based MiGEC pipeline, whose error correction step removed more than 85% of the raw TCR sequences. IMGT germline references were used for alignment of VDJ genes, and clonotypes were defined by a unique CDR3 amino acid sequence together with V-J genes. Clonal expansion, Shannon diversity and CDR3 relatedness (CalcPairwiseDistances, ClusterSamples) were evaluated with VDJtools, and phylogenetic trees were built with CLCbio workbench. Using coefficient-of-variation modelling across technical triplicates, the study counted a clone as expanded if it had at least 8 unique UMIs. TCRdb reworked the public reads: Q25 trimming with fastp, MiXCR clone assembly, productive beta chains retained. Each CDR3 protein gets just one entry, which takes the most common genes and DNA from the rows behind it. TCRdb assigned the V and J calls; the authors' analysis was not used. For this sample the table gives about 32,000 distinct CDR3 sequences, of which roughly 15% were detected only once. The ten biggest clones cover around 5% of the sample.

Sample time point, as interpreted from the label and publication: technical triplicate 2. For the sorted-subset TCR libraries, the starting material was some 940,000 sorted CD4+ or CD8+ T cells. PBMCs were separated from peripheral blood using Ficoll-Hypaque density gradient centrifugation and then cryopreserved in liquid nitrogen. The study also sequenced paired sorted CD4+ and CD8+ subsets from healthy controls, HAM/TSP patients and MS patients. The origin of this receptor is a female donor with HTLV-1-associated myelopathy (HAM/TSP). Sequencing used CD4+ T cells from blood. The chain couples TRBV15 to TRBJ2-1, with 11 bases aligning to TRBD2. The CDR3 amino acid sequence is: CATLKARLAGQRPYNEQFF. Here is the DNA: TGTGCCACCCTTAAGGCGAGACTAGCGGGACAAAGACCCTACAATGAGCAGTTCTTC.